This TCR beta chain was identified during a study of blood T cell repertoires in COVID-19. Study in general: The study drew acute and convalescent COVID-19 samples from the United States, Italy and Spain. From T cells, B-cell-depleted T cells, or PBMCs came the material, which was cDNA or gDNA.

Assay: immunoSEQ multiplex PCR; the TCRdb copy retains only in-frame clones and omits some. The sample lists 60,000 to 85,000 clones, more than 70% occurring once. The receptor's source is a woman aged 55-70 years with acute or convalescent COVID-19. The sequenced sample was peripheral blood.

The CDR3 DNA reads TGTGCCAGCAGCTTAGGGACGGAGGGGTCTGGCTACACCTTC. Translation gives CASSLGTEGSGYTF. The chain joins TRBV5-4 to TRBJ1-2, with D possibly TRBD1 on 5 matching bases. The germline V gene has CDR1 SGHNT and CDR2 YYREEE (reference sequence). Between the trimmed V and J ends, which lost 2 bases and 7 bases, there was a span of 15 bases. The CDR3 covers 14 residues.